This T cell receptor beta chain is from a study of blood T cell repertoires in COVID-19. Whole-study context: Samples of COVID-19 (acute and convalescent) were obtained from the United States, Italy and Spain. Sample material is recorded as cDNA or gDNA derived from T cells, B-cell-depleted T cells, or PBMCs.

The CDR3 covers 18 residues. V trimming: 5 bases; J trimming: 1 base; junction bases outside the gene matches: 16. Looked up from germline, CDR1 is MNHNY and CDR2 is SVGAGI (reference sequence). In the authors' workflow: From reference gene primer amplification, estimates of nucleated cell counts were derived. The method was immunoSEQ multiplex PCR; TCRdb's version includes in-frame clones alone and lacks a portion of them. V and J calls and clone size are as listed in that table; D and trimming were resolved from the DNA. The table lists about 88,000 clones, 72% of them singletons. Sequencing was performed on peripheral blood. The rearrangement uses TRBV6-6 and TRBJ2-7; TRBD1 agrees at 8 bases. This TCR came from a woman aged 55-75 years in a cohort sampled during active or convalescent COVID-19. This chain's CDR3 is CASSPGQALIKSSYEQYF. The CDR3 DNA reads as TGTGCCAGCAGTCCGGGACAGGCTCTAATTAAATCTTCCTACGAGCAGTACTTC.